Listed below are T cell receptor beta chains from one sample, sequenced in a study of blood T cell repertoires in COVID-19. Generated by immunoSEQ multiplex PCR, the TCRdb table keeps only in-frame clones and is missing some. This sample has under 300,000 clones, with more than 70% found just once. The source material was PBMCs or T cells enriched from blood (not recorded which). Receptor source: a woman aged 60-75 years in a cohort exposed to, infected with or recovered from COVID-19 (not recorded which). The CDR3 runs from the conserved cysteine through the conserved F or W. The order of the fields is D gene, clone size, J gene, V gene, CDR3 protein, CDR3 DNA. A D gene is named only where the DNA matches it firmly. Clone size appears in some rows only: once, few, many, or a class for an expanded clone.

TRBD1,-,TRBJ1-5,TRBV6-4,CASRPPGQASQPQHF,TGTGCCAGCAGGCCTCCAGGACAGGCTTCCCAGCCCCAGCATTTT
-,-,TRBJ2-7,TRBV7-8,CASSSLGGSEQYF,TGTGCCAGCAGCTCATTGGGGGGAAGCGAGCAGTACTTC
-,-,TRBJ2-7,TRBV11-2,CASSLDTYGLGTYEQYF,TGTGCCAGCAGCTTAGATACTTACGGACTGGGGACCTACGAGCAGTACTTC
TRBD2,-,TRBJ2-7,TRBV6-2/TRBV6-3,CASSYSGTTFYEQYF,TGTGCCAGCAGTTATAGCGGGACTACCTTCTACGAGCAGTACTTC
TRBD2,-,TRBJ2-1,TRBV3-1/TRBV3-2,CASSQGVAGGVNEQFF,TGTGCCAGCAGCCAAGGGGTAGCGGGAGGTGTCAATGAGCAGTTCTTC
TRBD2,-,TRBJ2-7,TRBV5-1,CASSYYPGLAGGRAYEQYF,TGCGCCAGCAGCTATTACCCTGGACTAGCGGGAGGGAGGGCCTACGAGCAGTACTTC
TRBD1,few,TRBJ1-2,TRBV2,CASRAQGGYGYTF,TGTGCCAGCAGGGCACAGGGGGGGTATGGCTACACCTTC
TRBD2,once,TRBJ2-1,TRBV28,CASSSTSGAPYNEQFF,TGTGCCAGCAGTTCGACTAGCGGGGCCCCCTACAATGAGCAGTTCTTC
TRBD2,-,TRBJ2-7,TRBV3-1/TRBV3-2,CASSPPLTGHGLAGGFDEQYF,TGTGCCAGCAGCCCCCCACTAACAGGCCACGGACTAGCGGGGGGCTTCGACGAGCAGTACTTC
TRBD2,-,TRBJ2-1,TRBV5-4,CASSRGLGRGEQFF,TGTGCCAGCAGCCGTGGGTTAGGGAGGGGTGAGCAGTTCTTC
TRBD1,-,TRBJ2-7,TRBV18,CASSPSGTGGSYEQYF,TGTGCCAGCTCACCTTCCGGGACAGGGGGTTCCTACGAGCAGTACTTC
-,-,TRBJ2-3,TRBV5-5,CASSLLAVGTDTQYF,TGTGCCAGCAGCTTACTAGCTGTTGGCACAGATACGCAGTATTTT
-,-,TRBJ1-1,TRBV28,CASSVGALNTEAFF,TGTGCCAGCAGTGTAGGGGCTCTGAACACTGAAGCTTTCTTT
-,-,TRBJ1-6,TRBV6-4,CASDVEYSPLHF,TGTGCCAGCGATGTAGAGTATTCACCCCTCCACTTT
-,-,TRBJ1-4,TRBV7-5,CARIPTRTTNEKLFF,TGTGCCAGAATCCCTACGAGGACAACTAATGAAAAACTGTTTTTT
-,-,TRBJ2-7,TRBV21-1,CASITTFLAGGPPYEQYF,TGTGCCAGCATCACAACCTTTTTAGCGGGAGGGCCACCCTACGAGCAGTACTTC
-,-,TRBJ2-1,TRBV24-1,CATSDPGQYNEQFF,TGTGCCACCAGTGATCCCGGACAGTACAATGAGCAGTTCTTC
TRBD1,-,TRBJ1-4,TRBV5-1,CASSEGQGGEKLFF,TGCGCCAGCAGCGAGGGACAGGGCGGTGAAAAACTGTTTTTT
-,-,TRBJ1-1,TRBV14,CASRRGSMNTEAFF,TGTGCCAGCAGGCGGGGGTCCATGAACACTGAAGCTTTCTTT
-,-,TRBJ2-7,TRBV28,CASSFSGAFFNEQYF,TGTGCCAGCAGTTTTTCAGGGGCTTTCTTTAACGAGCAGTACTTC
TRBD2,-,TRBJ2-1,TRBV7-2,CASSLGGVRTRGYNEQFF,TGTGCCAGCAGCTTAGGGGGGGTTCGGACTAGGGGATACAATGAGCAGTTCTTC
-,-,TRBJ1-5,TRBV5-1,CASSPDTSDQPQHF,TGCGCCAGCAGCCCCGACACATCCGATCAGCCCCAGCATTTT
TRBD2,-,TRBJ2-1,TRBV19,CASSIGSTSGYNEQFF,TGTGCCAGTAGTATTGGATCGACTAGCGGCTACAATGAGCAGTTCTTC
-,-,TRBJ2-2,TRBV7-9,CASREQGNAGELFF,TGTGCCAGCAGGGAACAGGGAAACGCCGGGGAGCTGTTTTTT
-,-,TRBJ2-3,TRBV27,CASSLSSVDTQYF,TGTGCCAGCAGTTTATCGTCTGTAGATACGCAGTATTTT
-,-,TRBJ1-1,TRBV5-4,CASSQDAGTEAFF,TGTGCCAGCAGCCAGGACGCGGGGACTGAAGCTTTCTTT
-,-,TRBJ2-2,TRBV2,CASSEGGKGELFF,TGTGCCAGCAGTGAGGGCGGGAAGGGGGAGCTGTTTTTT
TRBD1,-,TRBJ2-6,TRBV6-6,CASSSSAQGAISSGANVLTF,TGTGCCAGCAGCTCATCGGCACAGGGGGCAATTTCTTCTGGGGCCAACGTCCTGACTTTC
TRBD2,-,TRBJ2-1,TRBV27,CASSLSASGGQFF,TGTGCCAGCAGTTTATCGGCTAGCGGAGGGCAGTTCTTC
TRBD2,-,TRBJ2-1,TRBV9,CASSVEGTNNEQFF,TGTGCCAGCAGCGTAGAGGGGACTAACAATGAGCAGTTCTTC
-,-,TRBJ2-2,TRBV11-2,CASSSTGTGELFF,TGTGCCAGCAGCTCCACGGGGACCGGGGAGCTGTTTTTT
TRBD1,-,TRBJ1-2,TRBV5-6,CASWVATGAYGYTF,TGTGCCAGCTGGGTCGCGACAGGGGCCTATGGCTACACCTTC
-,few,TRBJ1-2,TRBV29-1,CSGSRGGYGYTF,TGCAGCGGCTCCCGGGGGGGGTATGGCTACACCTTC
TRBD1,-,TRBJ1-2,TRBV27,CASSLTGQGDSYGYTF,TGTGCCAGCAGTTTAACTGGACAGGGGGATAGCTATGGCTACACCTTC
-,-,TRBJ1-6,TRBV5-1,CASSLAFGTNNSPLHF,TGCGCCAGCAGCTTGGCCTTTGGGACAAATAATTCACCCCTCCACTTT
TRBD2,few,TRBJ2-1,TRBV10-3,CASSSGSAVNEQFF,TGTGCCAGCTCTAGCGGGAGTGCCGTCAATGAGCAGTTCTTC
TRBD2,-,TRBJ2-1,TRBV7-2,CASSPSGKNNEQFF,TGTGCCAGCAGCCCCAGCGGGAAAAACAATGAGCAGTTCTTC
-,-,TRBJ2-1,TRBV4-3,CASSQETREPYNEQFF,TGCGCCAGCAGCCAAGAGACTCGCGAACCCTACAATGAGCAGTTCTTC
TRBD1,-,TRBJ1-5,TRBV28,CASTSQGQSHDQPQHF,TGTGCCAGCACCTCCCAGGGACAGTCTCATGATCAGCCCCAGCATTTT
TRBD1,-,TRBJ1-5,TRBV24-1,CATSDPGQGSNQPQHF,TGTGCCACCAGTGACCCCGGACAGGGGAGCAATCAGCCCCAGCATTTT
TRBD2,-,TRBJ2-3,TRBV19,CASSILVLAGVADTQYF,TGTGCCAGTAGTATCCTCGTACTAGCGGGAGTGGCAGATACGCAGTATTTT
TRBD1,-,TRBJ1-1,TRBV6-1,CAIADRGDSEAFF,TGTGCCATCGCGGACAGGGGGGATAGCGAAGCTTTCTTT
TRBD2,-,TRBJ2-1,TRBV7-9,CASSLVVASGIWNEQFF,TGTGCCAGCAGCTTAGTGGTTGCTAGCGGGATCTGGAATGAGCAGTTCTTC
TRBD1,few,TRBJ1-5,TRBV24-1,CATRDRDNQPQHF,TGTGCCACCAGGGACAGGGACAATCAGCCCCAGCATTTT
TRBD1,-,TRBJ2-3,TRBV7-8,CASSLGQTYTDTQYF,TGTGCCAGCAGCTTGGGACAGACATACACAGATACGCAGTATTTT
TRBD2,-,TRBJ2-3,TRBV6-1,CASSDGGASGRAADTQYF,TGTGCCAGCAGTGATGGTGGGGCTAGCGGGAGGGCCGCAGATACGCAGTATTTT
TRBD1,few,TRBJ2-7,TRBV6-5,CASSLGQGSYEQYF,TGTGCCAGCAGTTTGGGACAGGGTTCCTACGAGCAGTACTTC
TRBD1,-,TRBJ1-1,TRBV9,CASSGNRGRNTEAFF,TGTGCCAGCAGCGGGAACAGGGGACGTAACACTGAAGCTTTCTTT
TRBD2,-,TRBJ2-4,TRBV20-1,CSASRLAGERFNIQYF,TGCAGTGCTAGTAGGCTAGCGGGAGAGCGATTTAACATTCAGTACTTC